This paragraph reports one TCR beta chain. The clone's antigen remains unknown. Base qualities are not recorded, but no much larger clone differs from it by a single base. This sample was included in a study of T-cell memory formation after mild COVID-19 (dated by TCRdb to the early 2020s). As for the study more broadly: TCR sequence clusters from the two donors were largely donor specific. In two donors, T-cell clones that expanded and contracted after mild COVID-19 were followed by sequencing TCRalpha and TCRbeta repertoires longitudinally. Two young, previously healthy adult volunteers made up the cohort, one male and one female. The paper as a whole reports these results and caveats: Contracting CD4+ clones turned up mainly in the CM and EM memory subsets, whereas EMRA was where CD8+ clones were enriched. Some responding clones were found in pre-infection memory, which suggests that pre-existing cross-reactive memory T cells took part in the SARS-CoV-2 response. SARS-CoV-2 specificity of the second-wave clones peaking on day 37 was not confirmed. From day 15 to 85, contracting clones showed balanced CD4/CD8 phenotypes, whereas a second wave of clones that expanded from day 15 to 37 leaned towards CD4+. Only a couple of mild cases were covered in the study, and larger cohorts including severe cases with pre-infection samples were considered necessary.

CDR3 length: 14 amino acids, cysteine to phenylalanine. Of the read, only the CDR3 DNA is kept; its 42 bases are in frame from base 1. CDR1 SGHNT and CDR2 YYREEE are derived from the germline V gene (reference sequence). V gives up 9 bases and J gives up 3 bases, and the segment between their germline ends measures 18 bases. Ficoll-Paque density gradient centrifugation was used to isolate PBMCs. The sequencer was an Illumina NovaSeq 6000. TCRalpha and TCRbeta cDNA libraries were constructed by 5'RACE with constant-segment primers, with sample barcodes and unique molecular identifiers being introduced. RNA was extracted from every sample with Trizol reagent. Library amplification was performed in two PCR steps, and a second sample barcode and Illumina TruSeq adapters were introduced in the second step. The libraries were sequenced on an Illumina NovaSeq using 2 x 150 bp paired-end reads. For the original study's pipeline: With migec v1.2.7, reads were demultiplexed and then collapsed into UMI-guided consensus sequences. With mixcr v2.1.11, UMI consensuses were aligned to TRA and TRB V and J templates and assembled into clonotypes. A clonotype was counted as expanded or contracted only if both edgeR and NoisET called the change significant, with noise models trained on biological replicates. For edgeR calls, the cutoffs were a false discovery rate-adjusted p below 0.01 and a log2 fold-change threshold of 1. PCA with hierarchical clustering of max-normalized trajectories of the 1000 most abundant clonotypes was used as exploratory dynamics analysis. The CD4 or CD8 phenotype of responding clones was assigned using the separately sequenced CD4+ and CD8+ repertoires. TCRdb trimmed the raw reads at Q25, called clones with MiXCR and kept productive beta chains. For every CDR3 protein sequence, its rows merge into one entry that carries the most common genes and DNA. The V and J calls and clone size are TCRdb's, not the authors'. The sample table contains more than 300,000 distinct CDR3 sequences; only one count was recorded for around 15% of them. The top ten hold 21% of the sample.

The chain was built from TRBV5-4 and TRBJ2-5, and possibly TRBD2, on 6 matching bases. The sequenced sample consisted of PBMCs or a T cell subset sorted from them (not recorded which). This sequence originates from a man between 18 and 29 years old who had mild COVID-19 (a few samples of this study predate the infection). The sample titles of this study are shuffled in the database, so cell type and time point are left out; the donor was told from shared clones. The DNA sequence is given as TGTGCCACCGCCGGGCGGGGAGATAAAGAGACCCAGTACTTC. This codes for CATAGRGDKETQYF.